Shown below are 13 T cell receptor beta chains from a single sample sequenced in a study of blood T cell repertoires in COVID-19. This table comes from immunoSEQ multiplex PCR, and its TCRdb copy is limited to in-frame clones, with some not included. The data show under 450,000 clones, approximately 89% seen once. The specimen sequenced was PBMCs or T cells enriched from blood (not recorded which). Receptors were obtained from a woman in her thirties or forties who had been exposed to COVID-19.

The rearrangement uses TRBV10-3 and TRBJ2-3; 15 bases are shared with TRBD2. Trimming cost V 3 bases and J 6 bases; bases outside gene matches: 4. The CDR3 contains 16 residues. CDR1 is ENHRY and CDR2 is SYGVKD in the germline V gene. CDR3 sequence reads: CAISETGTSGRDTQYF. Written as DNA, the CDR3 is TGTGCCATCAGTGAAACCGGGACTAGCGGGAGGGATACGCAGTATTTT.

This clone was recorded only once. The rearrangement uses TRBV3-1 (or the pseudogene TRBV3-2) and TRBJ2-1; 7 nucleotides match TRBD2. The CDR3 runs to 15 residues. In germline, CDR1 is LGHDT, CDR2 YNNKEL (reference sequence). The V and J ends lost 8 bases and 4 bases, in that order; junction bases with no gene match: 11. The CDR3 nucleotides are TGTGCCAGCCGAAGGATGGGCGGGAGTTACAATGAGCAGTTCTTC. It codes for CASRRMGGSYNEQFF.

The chain joins TRBV5-4 to TRBJ2-3, with D perhaps TRBD2 (6 bases). The length of the CDR3 is 15 residues. Germline V gives CDR1 SGHNT, CDR2 YYREEE (reference sequence). Trimming took 0 bases from V and 2 from J, leaving 10 bases between them. In DNA, the CDR3 is TGTGCCAGCAGCTTGGAGGGAGGCCACACAGATACGCAGTATTTT. The encoded protein is CASSLEGGHTDTQYF.

This rearrangement joins TRBV10-3 to TRBJ1-2; possibly TRBD1 for D (5 bases). The V end lost 1 base, the J end lost 4 bases, and 10 bases lay between the germline ends. The CDR3 is made up of 14 amino acids. The V gene's germline CDR1 is ENHRY and CDR2 SYGVKD. CDR3 coding DNA: TGTGCCATCAGTGAGTGGATCCAGGGCTATGGCTACACCTTC. Translation: CAISEWIQGYGYTF.

V and J are TRBV19 and TRBJ1-5, with unresolved D. The CDR3 extends over 16 amino acids. The germline V and J ends were trimmed by 4 bases and 4 bases, with 17 bases remaining between them. Germline CDR1 LNHDA, CDR2 SQIVND (reference sequence). CDR3 sequence: CASSTRTSSGNQPQHF. In DNA form, the CDR3 reads TGTGCCAGTAGTACCCGGACCAGCTCGGGGAATCAGCCCCAGCATTTT.

V usage is TRBV3-1 (or the pseudogene TRBV3-2) and J usage is TRBJ2-1, with 9 bases matching TRBD2. The CDR3 runs 17 residues. Germline V lookup: CDR1 LGHDT, CDR2 YNNKEL (reference sequence). V lost 1 base to trimming and J lost 8 bases; unmatched junction nucleotides: 12. CDR3 protein: CASSQVAGGGANHEQFF. The CDR3 DNA reads as TGTGCCAGCAGCCAAGTTGCTGGCGGGGGGGCGAATCATGAGCAGTTCTTC.

The chain recombines TRBV10-1 with TRBJ1-2, with no clear D. Germline V gene sequence: CDR1 WNHNN, CDR2 SYGVQD (reference sequence). This CDR3 comprises 13 residues. V gave up 4 bases and J gave up 4 bases, with 10 bases separating them. This CDR3 is CASSAEGPYGYTF. DNA of the CDR3: TGCGCCAGCAGTGCTGAGGGTCCCTATGGCTACACCTTC.

The chain employs TRBV19 and TRBJ1-1; 9 bases map to TRBD1. CDR1 and CDR2 (germline): LNHDA, SQIVND (reference sequence). V lost 5 bases to trimming and J lost 4 bases; unmatched junction nucleotides: 8. The CDR3 covers 15 residues. In nucleotides, the CDR3 is TGTGCCAGTAGTCCGGGGACAGGGTTATTCACTGAAGCTTTCTTT. Its protein is CASSPGTGLFTEAFF. Full variable domain (missing parts from reference TRBV19 and TRBJ1-1): DGGITQSPKYLFRKEGQNVTLSCEQNLNHDAMYWYRQDPGQGLRLIYYSQIVNDFQKGDIAEGYSVSREKKESFPLTVTSAQKNPTAFYLCASSPGTGLFTEAFFGQGTRLTVV.

The gene calls are TRBV18 and TRBJ1-5; D call uncertain. The germline CDR1 and CDR2 sequences are KGHSH and LQKENI. Deletions cut 3 bases from V and 5 bases from J, with 8 bases between. The CDR3 is 13 amino acids. The CDR3 is CASSPSRDQPQHF. The CDR3 region has the DNA TGTGCCAGCTCACCTTCCCGGGATCAGCCCCAGCATTTT.

The chain combines TRBV18 with TRBJ2-4; D might be TRBD1 (9 bases). This CDR3 comprises 16 residues. V shed 2 bases and J shed 7 bases, with 18 bases lying between them. CDR1 and CDR2 (germline): KGHSH, LQKENI. CDR3 sequence reads: CASSPSGRQGGNIQYF. The CDR3 nucleotides are TGTGCCAGCTCACCAAGCGGGAGACAGGGGGGGAACATTCAGTACTTC.

The V call is TRBV5-8, the J call TRBJ2-3, with 13 bases fitting TRBD2. Losses at the gene ends were 3 bases for V and 5 bases for J; bases not matched to a gene: 6. Germline assignment: CDR1 SGHTS and CDR2 YDEGEE. The CDR3 runs to 16 residues. DNA for the CDR3: TGTGCCAGCAGCTCCGGACTAGCGGGAGTGGTAGATACGCAGTATTTT. This encodes CASSSGLAGVVDTQYF.

The J gene is TRBJ1-2, the V gene TRBV7-9; 7 nucleotides agree with TRBD1. CDR3 size: 14 residues. Germline V lookup: CDR1 SEHNR, CDR2 FQNEAQ (reference sequence). V was pared by 6 bases and J by 6 bases, with 10 bases of the junction left unmatched. The CDR3 sequence is CASSPGQATNGYTF. CDR3 DNA sequence: TGTGCCAGCAGTCCTGGACAGGCTACCAATGGCTACACCTTC.

This clone came up a few times. Written as DNA, the CDR3 is TGTGCCAGCAGCTTGGAGGAAAATTCACCCCTCCACTTT. Residues: CASSLEENSPLHF. The gene calls are TRBV7-3 and TRBJ1-6; D unclear. Germline V gene sequence: CDR1 SGHTA, CDR2 FQGTGA. Trimming cost V 3 bases and J 7 bases, with 7 bases left between them. The CDR3 totals 13 residues.